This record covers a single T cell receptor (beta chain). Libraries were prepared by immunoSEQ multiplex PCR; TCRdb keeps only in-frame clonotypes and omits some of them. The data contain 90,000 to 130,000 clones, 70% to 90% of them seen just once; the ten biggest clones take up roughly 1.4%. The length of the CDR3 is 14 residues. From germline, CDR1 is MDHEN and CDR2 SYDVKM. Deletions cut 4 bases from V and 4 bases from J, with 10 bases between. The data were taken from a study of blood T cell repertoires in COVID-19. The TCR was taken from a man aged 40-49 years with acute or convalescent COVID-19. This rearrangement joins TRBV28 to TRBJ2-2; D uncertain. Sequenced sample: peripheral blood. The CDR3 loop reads CASSSSDPTGELFF. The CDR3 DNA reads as TGTGCCAGCAGTTCCTCAGATCCCACCGGGGAGCTGTTTTTT. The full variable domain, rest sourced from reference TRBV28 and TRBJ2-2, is DVKVTQSSRYLVKRTGEKVFLECVQDMDHENMFWYRQDPGLGLRLIYFSYDVKMKEKGDIPEGYSVSREKKERFSLILESASTNQTSMYLCASSSSDPTGELFFGEGSRLTVL.